This TCR beta chain stems from a study of blood T cell repertoires in COVID-19. Study at large: Samples of COVID-19 (acute and convalescent) were obtained from the United States, Italy and Spain.

V lost 3 bases and J lost 5, with 10 bases in between. The CDR3 extends over 13 amino acids. Germline V gene data show CDR1 as SGHTA and CDR2 as FQGTGA. This clone was seen just once. In the study's own analysis: Reference gene primers were amplified, and this amplification served to estimate nucleated cell counts. The protocol was immunoSEQ multiplex PCR, while the TCRdb copy is restricted to in-frame clones and leaves out a portion. Clone size and the V and J calls come from that table; the DNA yielded D and trimming. The sample carries nearly 200,000 clones, around 80% recorded once. This chain joins TRBV7-3 and TRBJ2-5; tentative D call: TRBD2 (5 bases). Material for sequencing was peripheral blood. The origin of this receptor is a human donor with acute or convalescent COVID-19. The donor label of this sample is uncertain. CDR3 sequence: CASSFGVKETQYF. DNA of the CDR3: TGTGCCAGCAGCTTCGGGGTTAAGGAGACCCAGTACTTC. The variable domain in full, with the rest retrieved from reference TRBV7-3 and TRBJ2-5, is GAGVSQTPSNKVTEKGKYVELRCDPISGHTALYWYRQSLGQGPEFLIYFQGTGAADDSGLPNDRFFAVRPEGSVSTLKIQRTERGDSAVYLCASSFGVKETQYFGPGTRLLVL.